These T cell receptor beta chains were read from a single sample in a study of T-cell reconstitution after alpha-beta-depleted transplantation in children. TCRdb analysed the PCR reads with MiXCR anew, one entry per CDR3 protein. The table lists about 230,000 distinct CDR3 sequences, 7.5% to 10% of them singletons. Here the sequenced sample was PBMCs from the stem cell graft donor, taken from the stem cell graft. All receptors come from a human donor who donated a stem cell graft to a child with SCID. The CDR3 runs from the conserved cysteine through the conserved F or W. The D gene is left open where the match is weak. A row's size may be missing; if present it is once, few, many or a size class.

j_gene: TRBJ1-5
v_gene: TRBV12-3/TRBV12-4
d_gene: .
abundance: few
CDR3nt: TGTGCCAGCAGCCCCGGGGGTGTGGGGGGTCAGCCCCAGCATTTT
CDR3aa: CASSPGGVGGQPQHF

j_gene: TRBJ1-1
v_gene: TRBV29-1
d_gene: TRBD1
abundance: many
CDR3nt: TGCAGCGCGGAGACAGGGTATGCTGAAGCTTTCTTT
CDR3aa: CSAETGYAEAFF

j_gene: TRBJ1-4
v_gene: TRBV5-1
d_gene: TRBD1
abundance: many
CDR3nt: TGCGCCAGCAGATCGACCCCGGGACAGGCTTATGAAAAACTGTTTTTT
CDR3aa: CASRSTPGQAYEKLFF

j_gene: TRBJ2-7
v_gene: TRBV20-1
d_gene: .
abundance: many
CDR3nt: TGCAGTGCTAGGAGGTGGGACTACGAGCAGTACTTC
CDR3aa: CSARRWDYEQYF

j_gene: TRBJ2-7
v_gene: TRBV7-2
d_gene: .
abundance: many
CDR3nt: TGTGCCAGCAGCCGACAAGGCGGGGATCACGAGCAGTACTTC
CDR3aa: CASSRQGGDHEQYF

j_gene: TRBJ2-2
v_gene: TRBV20-1
d_gene: .
abundance: many
CDR3nt: TGCAGTGCTACGGGACACTCGATGGCGAACACCGGGGAGCTGTTTTTT
CDR3aa: CSATGHSMANTGELFF

j_gene: TRBJ2-3
v_gene: TRBV10-3
d_gene: .
abundance: many
CDR3nt: TGTGCCATCAGAGGGGGGGATACGCAGTATTTT
CDR3aa: CAIRGGDTQYF

j_gene: TRBJ2-1
v_gene: TRBV6-5
d_gene: .
abundance: many
CDR3nt: TGTGCCAGCAGTTGGAGTCGGGACACCCACAATGAGCAGTTCTTC
CDR3aa: CASSWSRDTHNEQFF

j_gene: TRBJ1-1
v_gene: TRBV28
d_gene: .
abundance: .
CDR3nt: TGTGCCAGCAGTTTTGGCCTTTCCCCATCCTCCACAAAGCTCGACACTGAAGCTTTCTTT
CDR3aa: CASSFGLSPSSTKLDTEAFF

j_gene: TRBJ2-1
v_gene: TRBV27
d_gene: TRBD2
abundance: many
CDR3nt: TGTGCCAGCAGTTCCTACGTTAGCGGGGGACTCTCCTACAATGAGCAGTTCTTC
CDR3aa: CASSSYVSGGLSYNEQFF

j_gene: TRBJ1-6
v_gene: TRBV7-9
d_gene: .
abundance: many
CDR3nt: TGTGCCAGCAGCTTCAAGCAGGGCGGGTCACCCCTCCACTTT
CDR3aa: CASSFKQGGSPLHF

j_gene: TRBJ2-2
v_gene: TRBV12-3/TRBV12-4
d_gene: TRBD1
abundance: many
CDR3nt: TGTGCCAGCAGCGCCGGGACAGGGGCAGACGGGGAGCTGTTTTTT
CDR3aa: CASSAGTGADGELFF

j_gene: TRBJ2-3
v_gene: TRBV6-5
d_gene: TRBD2
abundance: many
CDR3nt: TGTGCCAGCAGTTCGCCTAGCGGGGGCACAGATACGCAGTATTTT
CDR3aa: CASSSPSGGTDTQYF

j_gene: TRBJ1-4
v_gene: TRBV6-1
d_gene: .
abundance: .
CDR3nt: TGTGCCAGCAGCCCCCGGACAGCCCTTGGGGAAAAACTGTTTTTT
CDR3aa: CASSPRTALGEKLFF

j_gene: TRBJ2-5
v_gene: TRBV5-1
d_gene: .
abundance: many
CDR3nt: TGCGCCAGCAGCTTGAGGGGTCGGGAGACCCAGTACTTC
CDR3aa: CASSLRGRETQYF

j_gene: TRBJ1-2
v_gene: TRBV7-9
d_gene: .
abundance: many
CDR3nt: TGTGCCAGCAGCGATCGGACAGCCTATGGCTACACCTTC
CDR3aa: CASSDRTAYGYTF

j_gene: TRBJ2-7
v_gene: TRBV7-9
d_gene: TRBD1
abundance: many
CDR3nt: TGTGCCAGCAGCTTAGACACCGGGACAGCCAGCTACGAGCAGTACTTC
CDR3aa: CASSLDTGTASYEQYF

j_gene: TRBJ1-1
v_gene: TRBV19
d_gene: .
abundance: many
CDR3nt: TGTGCCAGTAGTTGGCAGAGGGGCACTGAAGCTTTCTTT
CDR3aa: CASSWQRGTEAFF

j_gene: TRBJ1-2
v_gene: TRBV6-1
d_gene: .
abundance: many
CDR3nt: TGTGCCAGCAGTGGGGGCAGGGGAGCCTATGGCTACACCTTC
CDR3aa: CASSGGRGAYGYTF

j_gene: TRBJ2-7
v_gene: TRBV7-9
d_gene: .
abundance: many
CDR3nt: TGTGCCAGCAACACAGGGAGTCTTTCTCGCGACGAGCAGTACTTC
CDR3aa: CASNTGSLSRDEQYF

j_gene: TRBJ2-5
v_gene: TRBV7-6
d_gene: .
abundance: many
CDR3nt: TGTGCCAGCAGCTTAGGGGGGTCACCACAAGAGACCCAGTACTTC
CDR3aa: CASSLGGSPQETQYF

j_gene: TRBJ1-1
v_gene: TRBV5-1
d_gene: .
abundance: many
CDR3nt: TGCGCCAGCAGCGTGCCGGGGACGGCTGAAGCTTTCTTT
CDR3aa: CASSVPGTAEAFF

j_gene: TRBJ2-1
v_gene: TRBV27
d_gene: TRBD2
abundance: few
CDR3nt: TGTGCCAGCAGGGGGGGACTAGCGGGGGGATTCTCCTACAATGAGCAGTTCTTC
CDR3aa: CASRGGLAGGFSYNEQFF

j_gene: TRBJ2-3
v_gene: TRBV5-5
d_gene: .
abundance: many
CDR3nt: TGTGCCAGCGCGGACGGACTCGGGGATACGCAGTATTTT
CDR3aa: CASADGLGDTQYF

j_gene: TRBJ2-5
v_gene: TRBV7-2
d_gene: TRBD1
abundance: many
CDR3nt: TGTGCCAGCAGCTCCAATTTGGGACAGGGGGAGACCCAGTACTTC
CDR3aa: CASSSNLGQGETQYF

j_gene: TRBJ1-1
v_gene: TRBV20-1
d_gene: TRBD1
abundance: many
CDR3nt: TGCAGTGCTCACAGGGGAGTCCTAACTGAAGCTTTCTTT
CDR3aa: CSAHRGVLTEAFF

j_gene: TRBJ1-2
v_gene: TRBV2
d_gene: .
abundance: many
CDR3nt: TGTGCCAGCATGGACGACACAGCGTCCTTTAACTATGGCTACACCTTC
CDR3aa: CASMDDTASFNYGYTF

j_gene: TRBJ2-3
v_gene: TRBV20-1
d_gene: TRBD2
abundance: many
CDR3nt: TGCAGTGCCCTCCTTAGGACTAGCGGGGGTGGTACGCAGTATTTT
CDR3aa: CSALLRTSGGGTQYF

j_gene: TRBJ2-1
v_gene: TRBV9
d_gene: .
abundance: many
CDR3nt: TGTGCCAGCAGTGCCAGGGGAGGCAATGAGCAGTTCTTC
CDR3aa: CASSARGGNEQFF

j_gene: TRBJ2-1
v_gene: TRBV12-3/TRBV12-4
d_gene: .
abundance: many
CDR3nt: TGTGCCAGCAGTTTATCCATGACCGCAGCAGAGCAGTTCTTC
CDR3aa: CASSLSMTAAEQFF

j_gene: TRBJ2-3
v_gene: TRBV10-3
d_gene: .
abundance: many
CDR3nt: TGTGCCATCAGGGACGGGGCAGCCACAGATACGCAGTATTTT
CDR3aa: CAIRDGAATDTQYF

j_gene: TRBJ1-2
v_gene: TRBV7-2
d_gene: TRBD1
abundance: many
CDR3nt: TGTGCCAGCAGCCCTAGCCCCGGGACAGGGGGCTATGGCTACACCTTC
CDR3aa: CASSPSPGTGGYGYTF

j_gene: TRBJ2-1
v_gene: TRBV18
d_gene: TRBD1
abundance: many
CDR3nt: TGTGCCAGCTCAGTCGGGACAGGGGCGATCCGTACGGATAATGAGCAGTTCTTC
CDR3aa: CASSVGTGAIRTDNEQFF

j_gene: TRBJ2-5
v_gene: TRBV29-1
d_gene: .
abundance: many
CDR3nt: TGCAGCGTCAACGTTCTCCAAGAGACCCAGTACTTC
CDR3aa: CSVNVLQETQYF

j_gene: TRBJ2-1
v_gene: TRBV5-5
d_gene: TRBD1
abundance: many
CDR3nt: TGTGCCAGCAGCTTGCCCAGTACAGGGGGTGAGCAGTTCTTC
CDR3aa: CASSLPSTGGEQFF